The 28 T cell receptor beta chains reported below all come from one sample, sequenced in a study of blood T cell repertoires in COVID-19. Libraries were prepared by immunoSEQ multiplex PCR; TCRdb keeps only in-frame clonotypes and omits some of them. Of about 220,000 clones listed, around 91% are singletons. Sequences were obtained from PBMCs or T cells enriched from blood (not recorded which). The receptors come from a woman between 18 and 29 years old in a cohort exposed to, infected with or recovered from COVID-19 (not recorded which).

The chain carries TRBV19 and TRBJ1-6; 9 bases fit TRBD1. The CDR3 is 15 residues long. CDR1 is LNHDA, CDR2 SQIVND, per germline (reference sequence). Unmatched junction bases numbered 10, after V lost 6 bases and J lost 10 bases. The CDR3 reads CASSGTGQGVSPLHF. DNA of the CDR3: TGTGCCAGTAGCGGCACGGGACAGGGAGTGTCACCCCTCCACTTT. Based on the CDR3 plus reference TRBV19 and TRBJ1-6, the full variable domain is DGGITQSPKYLFRKEGQNVTLSCEQNLNHDAMYWYRQDPGQGLRLIYYSQIVNDFQKGDIAEGYSVSREKKESFPLTVTSAQKNPTAFYLCASSGTGQGVSPLHFGNGTRLTVT.

The chain employs TRBV6-5 and TRBJ1-2; D unresolved. The CDR3 is made up of 13 amino acids. Germline CDR1 and CDR2: MNHEY and SVGAGI. Deletions cut 7 bases from V and 4 bases from J, with 13 bases between. The CDR3 nucleotides read TGTGCCAGCATTACTCCTGGCGGCTATGGCTACACCTTC. Protein sequence: CASITPGGYGYTF.

This clone has a handful of counts. The chain has TRBV2 and TRBJ1-2; D gene ambiguous. Germline V gene sequence: CDR1 SNHLY, CDR2 FYNNEI. The ends were cut back, 8 bases at V and 2 bases at J, with 12 bases in the middle. This CDR3 has 13 residues. CDR3: CASGKELNYGYTF. CDR3 nucleotide sequence: TGTGCCAGCGGAAAGGAGCTGAACTATGGCTACACCTTC.

The chain employs TRBV18 and TRBJ1-1; D unclear. In germline, CDR1 is KGHSH, CDR2 LQKENI. The germline V and J ends were trimmed by 1 base and 3 bases, with 15 bases remaining between them. The CDR3 sequence is 16 residues long. Here the CDR3 DNA reads TGTGCCAGCTCACCACGACAACACCAGTGGGACACTGAAGCTTTCTTT. Amino acid sequence: CASSPRQHQWDTEAFF.

This clone was detected many times. The chain links TRBV4-2 to TRBJ1-4; 8 nucleotides match TRBD1. V lost 1 base, J lost 5 bases, and 6 bases stayed unmatched. The CDR3 runs to 16 residues. Germline values: CDR1 LGHNA, CDR2 YNFKEQ. Here the CDR3 DNA reads TGTGCCAGCAGCCAAGGCGGAAACAGGGGGAATGAAAAACTGTTTTTT. Protein: CASSQGGNRGNEKLFF.

V and J are TRBV7-3 and TRBJ2-2, with D hard to call. The germline V gene encodes CDR1 SGHTA and CDR2 FQGTGA. The V end lost 2 bases, the J end lost 4 bases, and 17 bases lay between the germline ends. The length of the CDR3 is 17 residues. The CDR3 nucleotides read TGTGCCAGCAGCTTAGGTCCCAGCGATAGTGGCACCGGGGAGCTGTTTTTT. It is translated as CASSLGPSDSGTGELFF.

The CDR3, as DNA: TGCGCCAGCAGCCAAGCGGGGGGCATGTCTGGATACGAGCAGTACTTC. Translation: CASSQAGGMSGYEQYF. J is TRBJ2-7 and V is TRBV4-1, with D possibly TRBD2 on 7 matching bases. The length of the CDR3 is 16 residues. CDR1 and CDR2 from the germline V gene are MGHRA and YSYEKL. Deletions cut 1 base from V and 4 bases from J, with 17 bases between.

V and J are TRBV18 and TRBJ2-1, with D possibly matching TRBD2 (6 bases). Deletions cut 2 bases from V and 15 bases from J, with 26 bases between. Germline CDR1 is KGHSH and CDR2 is LQKENI. The CDR3 is 16 residues long. The CDR3 region is CASSPSAAWEVGGGFF. CDR3 bases: TGTGCCAGCTCACCATCGGCAGCCTGGGAGGTCGGTGGTGGGTTCTTC.

The V gene is TRBV28, the J gene TRBJ2-3; 10 bases are a match to TRBD2. The ends lost 2 bases at V and 4 bases at J; junction bases unmatched: 3. CDR1 MDHEN and CDR2 SYDVKM come from the germline V gene. CDR3 length equals 15 residues. As DNA, the CDR3 is TGTGCCAGCAGTTTACCTAGCGGGAGTCCAGATACGCAGTATTTT. It codes for CASSLPSGSPDTQYF.

V and J are TRBV5-4 and TRBJ1-2, with 10 bases aligning to TRBD1. This CDR3 comprises 15 residues. Trimming cost V 4 bases and J 1 base; bases outside gene matches: 4. Germline CDR1 and CDR2: SGHNT and YYREEE (reference sequence). The CDR3 reads CASSQDRGDNYGYTF. In nucleotides, the CDR3 is TGTGCCAGCAGCCAGGACAGGGGGGATAACTATGGCTACACCTTC.

This clone was seen only once. V and J are TRBV5-4 and TRBJ1-2; 9 bases agree with TRBD1. The CDR3 totals 14 residues. CDR1 is SGHNT and CDR2 is YYREEE in the germline V gene (reference sequence). V lost 4 bases to trimming and J lost 5 bases; unmatched junction nucleotides: 6. The CDR3 region has the DNA TGTGCCAGCAGCCTACAGGGGGCGGAGTATGGCTACACCTTC. Translated: CASSLQGAEYGYTF.

The gene calls are TRBV24-1 and TRBJ2-1; tentatively, D is TRBD2 (6 bases). The CDR3 has 16 residues. CDR1 is KGHDR and CDR2 is SFDVKD in the germline V gene. The V and J ends lost 2 bases and 0 bases respectively, with 10 bases between them. The CDR3, as DNA: TGTGCCACCAGTGATTCGCTAGCGCCCTCCTACAATGAGCAGTTCTTC. It is translated as CATSDSLAPSYNEQFF.

The chain links TRBV19 to TRBJ1-1; possible D gene TRBD1, 6 bases. Per the germline V gene, CDR1 is LNHDA and CDR2 is SQIVND (reference sequence). CDR3 length equals 14 residues. V lost 5 bases and J lost 3, with 13 bases in between. The CDR3 DNA follows: TGTGCCAGTAGTCTGTCTGCAGGGGACACTGAAGCTTTCTTT. It codes for CASSLSAGDTEAFF.

The gene calls are TRBV14 and TRBJ2-1; TRBD2 aligns across 7 bases. The CDR3 is 17 residues long. Trimming removed 4 bases from V and 6 bases from J; junction bases left unmatched: 15. Germline values: CDR1 SGHDN, CDR2 FVKESK. CDR3 loop: CASSPFLGGSDLNEQFF. In DNA, the CDR3 is TGTGCCAGCAGCCCCTTCCTCGGGGGGAGCGACCTCAATGAGCAGTTCTTC.

The chain links TRBV6-4 to TRBJ2-7; the D gene is possibly TRBD1 (6 bases). Germline V gene sequence: CDR1 MRHNA, CDR2 SNTAGT. V was trimmed by 4 bases and J by 5 bases, leaving 9 bases between them. This CDR3 spans 12 amino acids. As DNA, the CDR3 is TGTGCCAGCAGTGGGACAGCCAACGAGCAGTACTTC. As protein: CASSGTANEQYF.

As for this clone: Other DNA sequences in the sample encode the same CDR3. The V call is TRBV19, the J call TRBJ1-2; 8 bases agree with TRBD1. Looked up from germline, CDR1 is LNHDA and CDR2 is SQIVND (reference sequence). The CDR3 consists of 14 residues. Germline trimming cut 3 bases from V and 4 bases from J; bases unmatched to any gene: 4. This CDR3 is CASSIGQGAYGYTF. DNA of the CDR3: TGTGCCAGTAGTATCGGCCAGGGGGCCTATGGCTACACCTTC.

The gene calls are TRBV11-3 and TRBJ2-7; the D gene is possibly TRBD2 (6 bases). The CDR3 sequence is 16 residues long. Trimming left V 1 base short and J 2 bases short, with 15 bases between. The germline gives CDR1 SGHNT, CDR2 YENEEA. CDR3 region: CASSLGDAGSTYEQYF. The DNA of the CDR3 is TGTGCCAGCAGCTTAGGTGATGCGGGAAGTACCTACGAGCAGTACTTC.

The V and J genes are TRBV18 and TRBJ1-6; TRBD1 is a possible D gene (5 bases). There are 14 residues in the CDR3. Germline-derived CDR1 and CDR2 are KGHSH and LQKENI. The ends were cut back, 3 bases at V and 9 bases at J, with 12 bases in the middle. The CDR3: CASSPGAPGSPLHF. DNA of the CDR3: TGTGCCAGCTCACCTGGGGCCCCCGGTTCACCCCTCCACTTT. Full variable domain (outside the CDR3, taken from reference TRBV18 and TRBJ1-6): NAGVMQNPRHLVRRRGQEARLRCSPMKGHSHVYWYRQLPEEGLKFMVYLQKENIIDESGMPKERFSAEFPKEGPSILRIQQVVRGDSAAYFCASSPGAPGSPLHFGNGTRLTVT.

This clone was observed once. This chain uses TRBV6-5 with TRBJ2-7; TRBD2 matches 11 bases. The CDR3 spans 14 residues. CDR1 is MNHEY and CDR2 is SVGAGI in the germline V gene. J lost 4 bases, V lost 7 bases, and 6 bases had no gene match. The CDR3 DNA is TGTGCCAGCACCGAGGGACTAGCGGAGTACGAGCAGTACTTC. It translates to CASTEGLAEYEQYF.

CDR3 protein: CASSYRGETQYF. The CDR3 DNA follows: TGTGCCAGCAGTTACAGGGGAGAGACCCAGTACTTC. The chain carries TRBV6-5 and TRBJ2-5; perhaps TRBD1 as D (5 bases). Trimming left V 2 bases short and J 4 bases short, with 5 bases between. Germline CDR1 and CDR2: MNHEY and SVGAGI. The CDR3 loop spans 12 amino acids.

The gene calls are TRBV3-1 (or the pseudogene TRBV3-2) and TRBJ2-7, with 10 bases lining up with TRBD2. Trimming at V came to 7 bases and at J to 4 bases, leaving 10 bases not matched to a gene. This CDR3 region has 15 residues. Germline V gene lookup returns CDR1 LGHDT and CDR2 YNNKEL (reference sequence). The CDR3 DNA reads as TGTGCCAGCACCTGGTCACTAGCGGGGAATTACGAGCAGTACTTC. This encodes CASTWSLAGNYEQYF.

This clone has a single count. The rearrangement uses TRBV6-6 and TRBJ2-1; no firm D call. V was shortened by 6 bases and J by 1 base, with 16 bases between the two germline ends. This CDR3 is built from 16 residues. Looked up from germline, CDR1 is MNHNY and CDR2 is SVGAGI (reference sequence). The CDR3 is CASSPEAWVSYNEQFF. In nucleotides, the CDR3 is TGTGCCAGCAGCCCGGAAGCGTGGGTTTCCTACAATGAGCAGTTCTTC.

The chain links TRBV7-2 to TRBJ2-1; possibly TRBD2 for D (5 bases). V was cut by 2 bases and J by 0 bases, with 14 bases left in between. This CDR3 spans 17 amino acids. Looked up from germline, CDR1 is SGHTA and CDR2 is FQGNSA. The chain's CDR3 is CASSLNLDLGSYNEQFF. In nucleotides, the CDR3 is TGTGCCAGCAGCTTAAATCTGGACTTAGGCTCCTACAATGAGCAGTTCTTC.

V is TRBV19 and J is TRBJ1-5; a weak D match, TRBD1 (6 bases). Germline V gene lookup returns CDR1 LNHDA and CDR2 SQIVND (reference sequence). V was cut by 2 bases and J by 7 bases, with 12 bases left in between. The CDR3 is made up of 14 amino acids. The CDR3 region is CASSIKTGEQPQHF. CDR3 DNA: TGTGCCAGTAGTATAAAGACAGGCGAACAGCCCCAGCATTTT.

The chain is built from TRBV12-5 and TRBJ1-1, with D perhaps matching TRBD1 (6 bases). The CDR3 length is 13 residues. The germline V gene encodes CDR1 LGHNT and CDR2 FRNRAP. With 5 bases removed from V and 6 bases from J, the gap between germline ends came to 13 bases. The CDR3 here is CASGQNRDAEAFF. The DNA for the CDR3 is TGTGCTAGTGGTCAGAACAGGGACGCTGAAGCTTTCTTT.

This clone was counted a single time. The chain couples TRBV2 to TRBJ1-6; TRBD1 matches at 9 bases. The CDR3 covers 14 residues. The ends lost 4 bases at V and 7 bases at J; junction bases unmatched: 2. Germline V gene data show CDR1 as SNHLY and CDR2 as FYNNEI. CDR3: CASSGTGENSPLHF. Here the CDR3 DNA reads TGTGCCAGCAGTGGGACAGGGGAGAATTCACCCCTCCACTTT.

The rearrangement uses TRBV28 and TRBJ1-2; D is unclear. The CDR3 extends over 16 amino acids. Trimming shortened V by 6 bases and J by 1 base, and 18 bases separated the two germline ends. Germline V CDR1 and CDR2: MDHEN, SYDVKM. This CDR3 reads CASSSFYQVDNYGYTF. The CDR3 bases are TGTGCCAGCAGCTCCTTCTATCAGGTTGATAACTATGGCTACACCTTC.

This chain uses TRBV12-3 or TRBV12-4 with TRBJ2-2; no clear D. Trimming stripped 3 bases from V and 4 bases from J, with 6 bases between. The CDR3 runs 13 residues. The CDR3 is CASSLAGTGELFF. CDR3 nucleotide sequence: TGTGCCAGCAGTTTGGCTGGCACCGGGGAGCTGTTTTTT.